Listed below are T cell receptor beta chains from one sample, sequenced in a study of vaccination effects on CD4 cells after COVID-19. No antigens are known for them. Repertoires were generated with immunoSEQ multiplex PCR, while TCRdb's copy carries only in-frame clones and drops some. The sample carries tens of thousands of clones, about three quarters recorded once. The sequenced sample was CD4+ T cells from PBMCs cultured with HCoV-NL63 spike peptides, obtained before COVID-19 vaccination. The receptors here all came from a human donor who received a COVID-19 vaccine. CDR3s leave out the opening cysteine and the closing phenylalanine or tryptophan.

V | length | CDR3
TRBV6-2/TRBV6-3 | 15 | ASSYIEGLANEETQY
TRBV2 | 11 | ASKTGTPYEQY
TRBV6-5 | 13 | ASRTGGIGTGELF
TRBV5-6 | 12 | ASSPGHNTGELF
TRBV5-1 | 11 | ASSFGRGHTIY
TRBV2 | 13 | ASKDSFNSGNTIY
TRBV5-1 | 11 | ASSQGTPGELF
TRBV10-3 | 13 | AISESRSSGNTIY
TRBV12-3/TRBV12-4 | 11 | ASYEQGRTEAF
TRBV19 | 13 | ASSIGQGLNTEAF
TRBV7-9 | 12 | ASSLGGSRNEQY
TRBV5-1 | 15 | ASSLMYSGARGNEQF
TRBV6-5 | 11 | ASGRAGNYGYT
TRBV3-1/TRBV3-2 | 13 | ASSRRQGLNQPQH
TRBV9 | 14 | ASSVGGGYSTDTQY
TRBV2 | 12 | ASSEEGGNQPQH
TRBV5-1 | 15 | ASSPRSGRSSYNEQF
TRBV19 | 11 | ASSIHRNTEAF
TRBV10-3 | 10 | AISANNQPQH
TRBV7-3 | 11 | ASSSSGGYEQY
TRBV19 | 11 | ASSIGYADTQY
TRBV2 | 12 | ASSVQRTNQPQH
TRBV4-3 | 12 | ASSQDRGLKKLF